Listed here are 10 T cell receptor beta chains from one sample, sequenced in a study of blood T cell repertoires in COVID-19. Produced via immunoSEQ multiplex PCR; TCRdb's table is partial and in-frame only. The sample lists 100,000 or so clones; 85% were seen once. Sequencing was done on a sample of peripheral blood. The receptors were gathered from a man aged 50-59 years with acute or convalescent COVID-19.

The sample holds one count of this clone. The rearrangement uses TRBV19 and TRBJ2-6, with 8 positions matching TRBD1. CDR3 length: 18 residues. With 3 bases clipped from V and 4 bases from J, the junction kept 11 bases outside the gene matches. The germline V gene encodes CDR1 LNHDA and CDR2 SQIVND (reference sequence). DNA of the CDR3: TGTGCCAGTAGTATTCGGGAGACAGGGGCTTCCGGGGCCAACGTCCTGACTTTC. It codes for CASSIRETGASGANVLTF.

There are a few counts of this clone. This chain joins TRBV2 and TRBJ2-7; 13 bases match TRBD2. The CDR3 has 15 residues. CDR1 is SNHLY, CDR2 FYNNEI, per germline. Trimming at V came to 6 bases and at J to 0 bases, leaving 2 bases not matched to a gene. The CDR3, as DNA: TGTGCCAGCAGGACTAGCGGGAGGAGCTCCTACGAGCAGTACTTC. Translated: CASRTSGRSSYEQYF.

The CDR3 DNA follows: TGTGCCAGTAGTGTAAGACAGGGTTTCCAAGAGACCCAGTACTTC. Its protein is CASSVRQGFQETQYF. The chain has TRBV19 and TRBJ2-5; TRBD1 aligns across 7 bases. CDR3 length: 15 residues. The V gene's germline CDR1 is LNHDA and CDR2 SQIVND (reference sequence). The V segment lost 5 bases and the J segment 1 base; nucleotides outside the gene matches: 7.

The J gene is TRBJ1-2, the V gene TRBV5-6, with D unresolved. The CDR3 totals 13 residues. CDR1 is SGHDT and CDR2 is YYEEEE in the germline V gene. V gave up 2 bases and J gave up 3 bases, with 8 bases separating them. The CDR3 bases are TGTGCCAGCAGCTTTGGGCAGGACTATGGCTACACCTTC. Its translation: CASSFGQDYGYTF.

The V gene is TRBV19, the J gene TRBJ2-3; perhaps TRBD2 as D (5 bases). Trimming pared 7 bases from V and 9 bases from J, leaving 14 bases between. The CDR3 sequence is 12 residues long. Looked up from germline, CDR1 is LNHDA and CDR2 is SQIVND (reference sequence). The CDR3 nucleotides are TGTGCCAGTAAACCCGGTGCGGGCACGCAGTATTTT. Translation: CASKPGAGTQYF.

The chain joins TRBV5-3 to TRBJ2-5, with 8 bases matching TRBD1. TRBV5-3 is an ORF, and what it does is uncertain. CDR3 length: 14 residues. The J segment lost 5 bases and the V segment lost 0 bases, leaving 3 bases of the junction unmatched. The CDR3 here is CARSLGRGHETQYF. The CDR3 DNA reads TGTGCCAGAAGCTTGGGCAGGGGGCACGAGACCCAGTACTTC.

V is TRBV5-1 and J is TRBJ2-3, with 13 bases identical to TRBD2. The CDR3 length is 16 residues. Germline V gives CDR1 SGHRS, CDR2 YFSETQ. J lost 2 bases, V lost 4 bases, and 4 bases had no gene match. CDR3 sequence (DNA): TGCGCCAGCAGCATGGGACTAGCGGGACCCACAGATACGCAGTATTTT. Its translation: CASSMGLAGPTDTQYF.

V usage is TRBV19 and J usage is TRBJ1-1, with a possible D match to TRBD1 (6 bases). The CDR3 is made up of 15 amino acids. The V and J ends lost 10 bases and 1 base respectively, with 19 bases between them. The germline CDR1 and CDR2 sequences are LNHDA and SQIVND (reference sequence). In DNA, the CDR3 is TGTGCCACCCGAATTTACGGGACACCGAACACTGAAGCTTTCTTT. Translated: CATRIYGTPNTEAFF.

The count of this clone is one. The chain carries TRBV28 and TRBJ1-4; D is unclear. Looked up from germline, CDR1 is MDHEN and CDR2 is SYDVKM. This CDR3 comprises 19 residues. V lost 0 bases and J 0 bases, leaving 17 bases between the germline ends. CDR3 bases: TGTGCCAGCAGTTTATGGCTAGAGACCCACAAAGCAACTAATGAAAAACTGTTTTTT. Residues: CASSLWLETHKATNEKLFF.

The V and J genes are TRBV5-4 and TRBJ1-4; 8 bases map to TRBD1. Germline trimming cut 4 bases from V and 4 bases from J; bases unmatched to any gene: 6. Germline CDR1 SGHNT, CDR2 YYREEE (reference sequence). The CDR3 extends over 15 amino acids. The CDR3 DNA reads TGTGCCAGCAGCCCAGGGACAGGAAGTAATGAAAAACTGTTTTTT. It yields the protein CASSPGTGSNEKLFF.